Each of the 19 T cell receptor beta chains below was sequenced from the same sample in a study of blood T cell repertoires in COVID-19. This table comes from immunoSEQ multiplex PCR, and its TCRdb copy is limited to in-frame clones, with some not included. The sample yields some 150,000 clones, roughly 80% seen once. Sequencing was done on a sample of peripheral blood. The origin of the receptors is a human donor with acute or convalescent COVID-19. The donor label of this sample is uncertain.

V and J are TRBV15 and TRBJ1-5, with 8 nucleotides matching TRBD1. With V trimmed by 1 base and J by 7 bases, 6 bases remained unmatched. The CDR3 sequence is 15 residues long. The germline V gene encodes CDR1 LNHNV and CDR2 YYDKDF (reference sequence). Here the CDR3 DNA reads TGTGCCACCAGCAGAGCCAACAGGGGGGAACAGCCCCAGCATTTT. Translated: CATSRANRGEQPQHF.

This clone was picked up one time. The V gene is TRBV7-9, the J gene TRBJ1-3; TRBD1 matches 7 bases. This CDR3 has 16 amino acids. After removal of 5 bases from V and 0 bases from J, the junction contained 7 bases not matched to a gene. Germline assignment: CDR1 SEHNR and CDR2 FQNEAQ (reference sequence). CDR3 DNA sequence: TGTGCCAGCAGCGTGGGGACAGCGAGCTCTGGAAACACCATATATTTT. This encodes CASSVGTASSGNTIYF.

This clone was detected only a few times. The chain carries TRBV21-1 and TRBJ1-1; the tabulated D call, TRBD1, remains unverified against the DNA. TRBV21-1 is assigned pseudogene status. This CDR3 is 16 amino acids long. In DNA, the CDR3 is TGTGCCAGCGATAGGACAGGGGGCGCTTTAGACACTGAAGCTTTCTTT. Amino acid sequence: CASDRTGGALDTEAFF.

The chain recombines TRBV12-3 or TRBV12-4 with TRBJ1-5, with D possibly TRBD1 on 6 matching bases. Trimming shortened V by 5 bases and J by 4 bases, and 9 bases separated the two germline ends. The CDR3 runs to 13 residues. CDR3 amino acids: CASSPQGNQPQHF. Written as DNA, the CDR3 is TGTGCCAGCAGTCCCCAGGGGAATCAGCCCCAGCATTTT.

This clone occurred once. The chain employs TRBV5-1 and TRBJ2-1, with unresolved D. The CDR3 runs to 13 residues. V was cut by 4 bases and J by 8 bases, with 13 bases left in between. Germline-derived CDR1 and CDR2 are SGHRS and YFSETQ. This CDR3 reads CASSDGGLDEQFF. In DNA form, the CDR3 reads TGCGCCAGCAGCGATGGTGGCTTGGATGAGCAGTTCTTC. The full variable domain, completed using reference TRBV5-1 and TRBJ2-1, is KAGVTQTPRYLIKTRGQQVTLSCSPISGHRSVSWYQQTPGQGLQFLFEYFSETQRNKGNFPGRFSGRQFSNSRSEMNVSTLELGDSALYLCASSDGGLDEQFFGPGTRLTVL.

The chain uses TRBV4-1 and TRBJ2-2, with D perhaps TRBD1 (5 bases). The germline CDR1 and CDR2 sequences are MGHRA and YSYEKL. The CDR3 loop spans 14 amino acids. V was trimmed by 1 base and J by 7 bases, leaving 10 bases between them. CDR3 sequence (DNA): TGCGCCAGCAGCCAAGGGGGCGTAGGCGGGGAGCTGTTTTTT. Its protein product is CASSQGGVGGELFF.

The V and J genes are TRBV30 and TRBJ2-1; TRBD1 is a possible D gene (6 bases). V gave up 2 bases and J gave up 0 bases, with 8 bases separating them. The CDR3 runs 14 residues. CDR1 is GTSNPN, CDR2 SVGIG, per germline (reference sequence). For the CDR3, the DNA is TGTGCCTGGAGTACAGGGAGCTCCTACAATGAGCAGTTCTTC. It specifies CAWSTGSSYNEQFF.

In this sample, this clone turned up once. In the same sample, other DNA sequences code for this CDR3. V and J are TRBV4-1 and TRBJ1-2, with 8 bases lining up with TRBD1. Per the germline V gene, CDR1 is MGHRA and CDR2 is YSYEKL. This CDR3 is built from 15 residues. J lost 5 bases, V lost 4 bases, and 9 bases had no gene match. CDR3 in DNA: TGCGCCAGCAGCCCTCGGCAGGGGGCGTCATATGGCTACACCTTC. Translating gives CASSPRQGASYGYTF.

Comments on this clone: It is likely a read error, because the conserved phenylalanine at the end of the CDR3 is missing. Because the CDR3's place on the DNA is in doubt, the DNA is left out and the CDR3 is given as listed by TCRdb. The rearrangement joins TRBV20-1 to TRBJ1-2. Including both end residues, the CDR3 is 11 amino acids long. The germline CDR1 and CDR2 sequences are DFQATT and SNEGSKA (reference sequence). CDR3 sequence reads: CSAPGRRGPLL.

The chain carries TRBV5-5 and TRBJ1-1, with D perhaps matching TRBD1 (5 bases). CDR3 length: 17 residues. V shed 3 bases and J shed 0 bases, with 18 bases lying between them. The V gene's germline CDR1 is SGHKS and CDR2 YYEKEE (reference sequence). DNA for the CDR3: TGTGCCAGCAGCTCAGGGCCTAGGCCTGGAGTGAACACTGAAGCTTTCTTT. This translates into CASSSGPRPGVNTEAFF.

J is TRBJ2-2 and V is TRBV2, with 9 bases fitting TRBD1. The J segment lost 0 bases and the V segment lost 5 bases, leaving 4 bases of the junction unmatched. The CDR3 spans 16 residues. CDR1 is SNHLY, CDR2 FYNNEI, per germline. CDR3 nucleotides: TGTGCCAGCAGTAAAGACAGGGGGACGAACACCGGGGAGCTGTTTTTT. Translating gives CASSKDRGTNTGELFF.

The V call is TRBV5-6, the J call TRBJ1-2; maybe TRBD1 (6 bases). The V end was cut by 3 bases, the J end by 8 bases, with 20 bases between. CDR1 and CDR2 from the germline V gene are SGHDT and YYEEEE. The CDR3 is 15 residues long. The DNA for the CDR3 is TGTGCCAGCAGCTGGGGATCCGGGACATTGGGGGGCTACACCTTC. Encoded protein: CASSWGSGTLGGYTF.

The rearrangement uses TRBV6-5 and TRBJ1-2; tentative D call: TRBD1 (6 bases). Germline-derived CDR1 and CDR2 are MNHEY and SVGAGI. V was cut by 2 bases and J by 7 bases, with 8 bases left in between. The CDR3 is 12 residues long. The CDR3: CASSYARGGYTF. CDR3 nucleotide sequence: TGTGCCAGCAGTTACGCCAGGGGTGGCTACACCTTC.

The V call is TRBV7-9, the J call TRBJ1-1; TRBD1 is a possible D gene (5 bases). This CDR3 has 15 residues. V gave up 0 bases and J gave up 5 bases, with 13 bases separating them. The germline V gene encodes CDR1 SEHNR and CDR2 FQNEAQ (reference sequence). CDR3 region: CASSLAGATHTEAFF. The CDR3, as DNA: TGTGCCAGCAGCTTAGCAGGGGCCACACATACTGAAGCTTTCTTT.

V usage is TRBV7-8 and J usage is TRBJ1-1; D remains unclear. The V gene's germline CDR1 is SGHVS and CDR2 FQNEAQ. This CDR3 comprises 14 residues. V dropped 5 bases and J dropped 1 base, with 11 bases sitting between them. Written as DNA, the CDR3 is TGTGCCAGCAGCCCGGGATGGGGGAACACTGAAGCTTTCTTT. Protein product: CASSPGWGNTEAFF.

This clone was found a few times. This chain connects TRBV30 to TRBJ1-5; D not certain. V lost 1 base, J lost 0 bases, and 13 bases lay in between. The CDR3 has 16 residues. Germline V gene lookup returns CDR1 GTSNPN and CDR2 SVGIG (reference sequence). The CDR3 coding sequence is TGTGCCTGGAGTGACCGGACGGGATATAGCAATCAGCCCCAGCATTTT. This sequence encodes CAWSDRTGYSNQPQHF.

This chain joins TRBV6-5 and TRBJ1-1; perhaps TRBD1 as D (5 bases). Trimming left V 5 bases short and J 1 base short, with 14 bases between. Germline V gene lookup returns CDR1 MNHEY and CDR2 SVGAGI. The CDR3 extends over 15 amino acids. The CDR3 region is CASSPWDSRNTEAFF. CDR3 bases: TGTGCCAGCAGTCCATGGGACTCTAGGAACACTGAAGCTTTCTTT.

The chain joins TRBV18 to TRBJ1-2; 7 bases fit TRBD1. This CDR3 is built from 14 residues. Trimming cost V 4 bases and J 4 bases; bases outside gene matches: 6. Germline-derived CDR1 and CDR2 are KGHSH and LQKENI. CDR3 coding DNA: TGTGCCAGCTCACATAGACAGGGACTCTATGGCTACACCTTC. Protein product: CASSHRQGLYGYTF.

Note on this clone: In the same sample, other DNA sequences code for this CDR3. CDR3 sequence: CASSPSGGSTDTQYF. The CDR3 DNA reads TGTGCCAGCTCACCCAGCGGGGGTAGCACAGATACGCAGTATTTT. The chain employs TRBV18 and TRBJ2-3; 8 bases align to TRBD2. Trimming cost V 3 bases and J 0 bases; bases outside gene matches: 2. CDR3 length: 15 residues. CDR1 is KGHSH, CDR2 LQKENI, per germline.